This T cell receptor (beta chain) was found in a study of blood T cell repertoires in COVID-19. For the study at large: The cDNA or gDNA used as material had been derived from T cells, B-cell-depleted T cells, or PBMCs.

The V gene lost 3 bases and the J gene lost 0 bases, with 15 bases spanning the gap. The germline CDR1 and CDR2 sequences are LNHDA and SQIVND (reference sequence). This CDR3 has 17 residues. Assay: immunoSEQ multiplex PCR; the TCRdb copy retains only in-frame clones and omits some. The sample carries tens of thousands of clones, roughly 91% recorded once. Which cohort a participant joined came from the clinical history participants gave. The clonotype originates from a woman in her forties who had recovered from COVID-19. The specimen was PBMCs or T cells enriched from blood (not recorded which). The chain combines TRBV19 with TRBJ1-5; perhaps TRBD1 as D (6 bases). CDR3 region: CASSIGQILYSNQPQHF. CDR3 nucleotide sequence: TGTGCCAGTAGTATTGGACAGATTTTATATAGCAATCAGCCCCAGCATTTT. The full variable domain, rest sourced from reference TRBV19 and TRBJ1-5, is DGGITQSPKYLFRKEGQNVTLSCEQNLNHDAMYWYRQDPGQGLRLIYYSQIVNDFQKGDIAEGYSVSREKKESFPLTVTSAQKNPTAFYLCASSIGQILYSNQPQHFGDGTRLSIL.